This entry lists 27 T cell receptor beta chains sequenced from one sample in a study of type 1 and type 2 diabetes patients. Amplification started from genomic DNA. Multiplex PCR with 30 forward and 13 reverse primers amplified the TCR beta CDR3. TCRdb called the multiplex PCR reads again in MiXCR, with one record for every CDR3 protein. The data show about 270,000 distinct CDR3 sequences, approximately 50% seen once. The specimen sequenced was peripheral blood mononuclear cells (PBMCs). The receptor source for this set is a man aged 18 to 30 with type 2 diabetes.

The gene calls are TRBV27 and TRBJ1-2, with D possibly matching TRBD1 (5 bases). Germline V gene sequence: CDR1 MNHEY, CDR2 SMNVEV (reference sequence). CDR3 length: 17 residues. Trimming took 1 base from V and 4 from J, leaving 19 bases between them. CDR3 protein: CASSLWAERPGGYGYTF. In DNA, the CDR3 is TGTGCCAGCAGTTTATGGGCGGAGAGGCCGGGGGGCTATGGCTACACCTTC.

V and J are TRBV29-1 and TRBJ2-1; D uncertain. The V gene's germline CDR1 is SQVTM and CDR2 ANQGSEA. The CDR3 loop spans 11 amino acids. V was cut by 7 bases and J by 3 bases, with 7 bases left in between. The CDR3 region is CSADNYNEQFF. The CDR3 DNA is TGCAGCGCTGATAACTACAATGAGCAGTTCTTC.

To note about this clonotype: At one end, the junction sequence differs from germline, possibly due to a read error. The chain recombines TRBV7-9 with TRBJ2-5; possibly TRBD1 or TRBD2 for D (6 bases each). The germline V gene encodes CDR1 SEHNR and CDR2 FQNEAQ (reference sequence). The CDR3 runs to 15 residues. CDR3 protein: CASSLAGGSQETRYF. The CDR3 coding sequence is TGTGCCAGCAGCTTAGCGGGGGGCAGTCAAGAGACCCGGTACTTC.

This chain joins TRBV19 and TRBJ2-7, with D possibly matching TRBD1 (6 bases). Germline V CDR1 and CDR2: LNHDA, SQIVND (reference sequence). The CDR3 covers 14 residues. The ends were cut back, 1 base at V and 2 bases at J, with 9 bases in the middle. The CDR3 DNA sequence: TGTGCCAGTAGTATAGTTACAGGGCCCTACGAGCAGTACTTC. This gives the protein CASSIVTGPYEQYF. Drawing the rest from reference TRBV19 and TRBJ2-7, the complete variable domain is DGGITQSPKYLFRKEGQNVTLSCEQNLNHDAMYWYRQDPGQGLRLIYYSQIVNDFQKGDIAEGYSVSREKKESFPLTVTSAQKNPTAFYLCASSIVTGPYEQYFGPGTRLTVT.

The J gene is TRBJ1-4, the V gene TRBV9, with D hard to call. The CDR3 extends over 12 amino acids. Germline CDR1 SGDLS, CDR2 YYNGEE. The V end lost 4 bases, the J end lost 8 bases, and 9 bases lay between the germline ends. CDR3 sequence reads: CASSRLGEKLFF. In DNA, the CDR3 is TGTGCCAGCAGCAGGCTAGGGGAAAAACTGTTTTTT.

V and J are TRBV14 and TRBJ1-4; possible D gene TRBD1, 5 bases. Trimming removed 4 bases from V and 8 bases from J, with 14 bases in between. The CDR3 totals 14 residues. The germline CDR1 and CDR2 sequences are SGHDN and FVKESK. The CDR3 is CASSLDEQEEKLFF. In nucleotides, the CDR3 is TGTGCCAGCAGCCTCGATGAACAGGAGGAAAAACTGTTTTTT.

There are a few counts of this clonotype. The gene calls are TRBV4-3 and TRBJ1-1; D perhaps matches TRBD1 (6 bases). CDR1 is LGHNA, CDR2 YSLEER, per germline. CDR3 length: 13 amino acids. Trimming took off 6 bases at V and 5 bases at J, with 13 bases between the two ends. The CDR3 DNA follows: TGCGCCAGCAGGGACAGCGTCGGGACTGAAGCTTTCTTT. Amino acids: CASRDSVGTEAFF.

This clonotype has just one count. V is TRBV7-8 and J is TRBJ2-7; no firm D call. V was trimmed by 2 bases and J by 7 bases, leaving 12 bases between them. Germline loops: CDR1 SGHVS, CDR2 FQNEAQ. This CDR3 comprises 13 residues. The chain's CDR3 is CASSLTSYNEQYF. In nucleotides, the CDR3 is TGTGCCAGCAGCTTAACGAGCTACAATGAGCAGTACTTC.

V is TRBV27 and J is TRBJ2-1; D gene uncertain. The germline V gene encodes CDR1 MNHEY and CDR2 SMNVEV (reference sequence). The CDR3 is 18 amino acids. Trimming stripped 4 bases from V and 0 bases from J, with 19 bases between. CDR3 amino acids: CASSSLPSTASSYNEQFF. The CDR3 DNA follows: TGTGCCAGCAGTTCCCTGCCCTCTACCGCGAGCTCCTACAATGAGCAGTTCTTC.

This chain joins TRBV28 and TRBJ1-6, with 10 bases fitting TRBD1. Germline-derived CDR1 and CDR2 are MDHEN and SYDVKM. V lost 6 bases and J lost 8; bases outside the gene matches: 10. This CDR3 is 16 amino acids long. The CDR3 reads CASRRERGTGDSPLHF. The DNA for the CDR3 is TGTGCCAGCAGGCGCGAGAGAGGGACAGGGGATTCACCCCTCCACTTT.

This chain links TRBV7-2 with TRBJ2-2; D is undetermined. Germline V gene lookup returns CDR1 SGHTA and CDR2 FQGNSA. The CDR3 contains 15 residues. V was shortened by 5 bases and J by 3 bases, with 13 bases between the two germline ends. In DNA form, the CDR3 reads TGTGCCAGCAGCGGGCAGACACCCCACACCGGGGAGCTGTTTTTT. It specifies CASSGQTPHTGELFF.

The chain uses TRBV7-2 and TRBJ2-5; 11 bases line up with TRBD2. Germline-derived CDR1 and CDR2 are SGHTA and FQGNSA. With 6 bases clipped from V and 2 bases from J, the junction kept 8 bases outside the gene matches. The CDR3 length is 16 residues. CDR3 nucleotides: TGTGCCAGCAGTCTTGGGACTAGCGGAGCACAAGAGACCCAGTACTTC. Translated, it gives CASSLGTSGAQETQYF.

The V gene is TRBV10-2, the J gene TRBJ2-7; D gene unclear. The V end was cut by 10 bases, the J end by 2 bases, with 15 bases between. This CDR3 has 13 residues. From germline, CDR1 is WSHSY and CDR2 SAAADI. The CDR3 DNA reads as TGCGCCACTTCAAGAACGGAGACCTACGAGCAGTACTTC. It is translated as CATSRTETYEQYF.

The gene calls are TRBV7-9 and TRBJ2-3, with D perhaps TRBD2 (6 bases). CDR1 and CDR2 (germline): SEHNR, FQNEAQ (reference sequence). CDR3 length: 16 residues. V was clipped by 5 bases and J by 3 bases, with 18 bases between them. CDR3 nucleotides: TGTGCCAGCAGCCACCGAAGTGGGGGGTCGACAGATACGCAGTATTTT. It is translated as CASSHRSGGSTDTQYF.

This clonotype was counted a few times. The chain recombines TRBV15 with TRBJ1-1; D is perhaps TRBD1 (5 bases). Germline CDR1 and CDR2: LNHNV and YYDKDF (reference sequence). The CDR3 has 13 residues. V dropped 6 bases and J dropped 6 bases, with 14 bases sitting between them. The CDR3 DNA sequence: TGTGCCACCAGTCGGAGCGACAGAGCTGAAGCTTTCTTT. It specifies CATSRSDRAEAFF.

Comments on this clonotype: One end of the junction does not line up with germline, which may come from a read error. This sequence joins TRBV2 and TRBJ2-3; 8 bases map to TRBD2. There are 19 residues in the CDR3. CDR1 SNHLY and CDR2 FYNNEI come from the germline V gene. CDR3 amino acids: CAGSVWGRIGGGTTDTQYF. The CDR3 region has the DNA TGTGCCGGCAGTGTTTGGGGGAGGATTGGCGGGGGGACGACAGATACGCAGTATTTT. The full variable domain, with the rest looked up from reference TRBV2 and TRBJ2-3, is EPEVTQTPSHQVTQMGQEVILRCVPISNHLYFYWYRQILGQKVEFLVSFYNNEISEKSEIFDDQFSVERPDGSNFTLKIRSTKLEDSAMYFCAGSVWGRIGGGTTDTQYFGPGTRLTVL.

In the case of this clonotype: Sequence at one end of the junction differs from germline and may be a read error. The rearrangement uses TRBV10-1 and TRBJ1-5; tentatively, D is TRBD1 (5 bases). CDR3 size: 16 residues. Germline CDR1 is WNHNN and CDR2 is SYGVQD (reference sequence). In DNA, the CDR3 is TGTGCCAGTAGTATAGGAGCAGGGCATCAGGATCAGCCCCAGCATTTT. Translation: CASSIGAGHQDQPQHF.

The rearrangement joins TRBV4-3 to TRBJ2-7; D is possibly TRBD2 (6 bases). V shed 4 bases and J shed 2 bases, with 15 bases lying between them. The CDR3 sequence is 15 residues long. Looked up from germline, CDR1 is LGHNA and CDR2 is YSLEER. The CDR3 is CASSPSRSGTYEQYF. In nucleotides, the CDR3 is TGCGCCAGCAGCCCCTCCCGTAGCGGAACCTACGAGCAGTACTTC.

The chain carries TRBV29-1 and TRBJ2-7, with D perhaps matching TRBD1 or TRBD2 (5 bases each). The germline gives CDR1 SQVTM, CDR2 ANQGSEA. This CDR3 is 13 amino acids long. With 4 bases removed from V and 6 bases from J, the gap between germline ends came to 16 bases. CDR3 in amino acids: CSVVGVGGSEQYF. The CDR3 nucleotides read TGCAGCGTTGTGGGGGTTGGGGGAAGCGAGCAGTACTTC.

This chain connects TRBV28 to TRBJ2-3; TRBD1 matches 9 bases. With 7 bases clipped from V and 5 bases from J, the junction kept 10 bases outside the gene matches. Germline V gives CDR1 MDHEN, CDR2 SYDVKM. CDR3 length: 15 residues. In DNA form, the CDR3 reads TGTGCCAGCACCCCCCTGGACAGGGGTGGAGATACGCAGTATTTT. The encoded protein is CASTPLDRGGDTQYF.

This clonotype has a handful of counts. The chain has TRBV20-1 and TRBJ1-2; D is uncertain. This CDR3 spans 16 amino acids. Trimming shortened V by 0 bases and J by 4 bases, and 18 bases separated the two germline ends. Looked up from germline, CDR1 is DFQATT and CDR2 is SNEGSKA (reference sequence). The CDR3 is CSARDRSTPGPYGYTF. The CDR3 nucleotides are TGCAGTGCTAGAGACCGATCGACCCCCGGACCCTATGGCTACACCTTC.

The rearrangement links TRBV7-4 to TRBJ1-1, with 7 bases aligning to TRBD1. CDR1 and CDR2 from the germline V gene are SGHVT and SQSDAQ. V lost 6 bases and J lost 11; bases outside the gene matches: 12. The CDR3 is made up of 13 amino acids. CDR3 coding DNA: TGTGCCAGCAGTCATGGGACAGATGGAGTGGCTTTCTTT. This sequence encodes CASSHGTDGVAFF.

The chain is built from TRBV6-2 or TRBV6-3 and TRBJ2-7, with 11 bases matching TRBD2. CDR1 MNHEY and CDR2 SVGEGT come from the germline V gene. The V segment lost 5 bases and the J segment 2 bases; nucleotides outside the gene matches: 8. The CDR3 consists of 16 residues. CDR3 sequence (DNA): TGTGCCAGCAGTCCTGAGGGGGGACTAGCGGCCTACGAGCAGTACTTC. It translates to CASSPEGGLAAYEQYF.

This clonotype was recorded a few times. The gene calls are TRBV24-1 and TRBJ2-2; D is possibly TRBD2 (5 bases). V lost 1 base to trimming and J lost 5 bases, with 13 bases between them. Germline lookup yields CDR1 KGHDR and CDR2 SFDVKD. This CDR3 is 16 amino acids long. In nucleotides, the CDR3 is TGTGCCACCAGTGATTTAGGAGGTGCTAAAACCGGGGAGCTGTTTTTT. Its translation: CATSDLGGAKTGELFF.

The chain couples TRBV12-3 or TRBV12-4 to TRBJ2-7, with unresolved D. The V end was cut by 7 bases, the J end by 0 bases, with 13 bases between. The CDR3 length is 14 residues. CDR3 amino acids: CASKVFDNSYEQYF. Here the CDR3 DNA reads TGTGCCAGCAAAGTGTTCGACAACTCCTACGAGCAGTACTTC.

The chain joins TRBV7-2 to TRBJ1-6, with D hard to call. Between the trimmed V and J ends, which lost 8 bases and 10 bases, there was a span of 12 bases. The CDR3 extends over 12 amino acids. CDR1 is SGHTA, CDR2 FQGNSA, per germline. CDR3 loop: CASELGRSPLHF. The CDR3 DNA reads TGTGCCAGCGAGCTTGGAAGGTCACCCCTCCACTTT. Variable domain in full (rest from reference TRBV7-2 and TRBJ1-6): GAGVSQSPSNKVTEKGKDVELRCDPISGHTALYWYRQSLGQGLEFLIYFQGNSAPDKSGLPSDRFSAERTGGSVSTLTIQRTQQEDSAVYLCASELGRSPLHFGNGTRLTVT.

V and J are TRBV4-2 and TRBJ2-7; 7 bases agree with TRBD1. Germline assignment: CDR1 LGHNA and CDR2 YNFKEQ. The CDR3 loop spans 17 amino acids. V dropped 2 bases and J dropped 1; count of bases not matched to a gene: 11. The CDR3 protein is CASSQKDNRDSSYEQYF. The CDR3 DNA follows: TGTGCCAGCAGCCAAAAAGACAACCGGGACAGTTCCTACGAGCAGTACTTC.